Listed below are T cell receptor beta chains from one sample, sequenced in a study of early T cells in non-severe SARS-CoV-2 infection. Each CDR3 protein is one row after TCRdb ran MiXCR on the 5' RACE reads. The sample comprises tens of thousands of distinct CDR3 sequences, 10% of which are singletons, and 6% to 8.5% rests with the top ten. The sequences come from whole blood, collected at baseline. The receptors derive from an adult who was a healthcare worker with PCR-confirmed SARS-CoV-2 infection or an uninfected control (not recorded which). Each CDR3 is given with its conserved first and last residue. D genes are given only for firm matches. Size is omitted from some rows. Given values are once, few, many or a class for expanded clones.

>TRBV7-9|few|NA|TRBJ2-5
TGTGCCAGCAGCCCCTGGGACGGCGCCAAAGAGACCCAGTACTTC
CASSPWDGAKETQYF
>TRBV13|many|NA|TRBJ2-7
TGTGCCAGCAGCTTTATGGGGGCTGGACGGCGCGAGCAGTACTTC
CASSFMGAGRREQYF
>TRBV5-1|many|NA|TRBJ1-3
TGCGCCAGCAGCGCTGCCGCCTCTGGAAACACCATATATTTT
CASSAAASGNTIYF
>TRBV28|many|TRBD2|TRBJ2-7
TGTGCCACCTTTGCCCCCACTAGCGGGGGGGCCTACGAGCAGTACTTC
CATFAPTSGGAYEQYF
>TRBV6-4|few|NA|TRBJ1-2
TGTGCCAGCAGTGACGACGGCGGCTACACCTTC
CASSDDGGYTF
>TRBV10-3|many|NA|TRBJ1-6
TGTGCCATCAGTGAGTCCGGACACCTAAATTCACCCCTCCACTTT
CAISESGHLNSPLHF
>TRBV20-1|few|TRBD2|TRBJ2-7
TGCAGTGCTCCTCTTAGCGGGGGAGCGGGGGAGCAGTACTTC
CSAPLSGGAGEQYF
>TRBV2|many|NA|TRBJ1-5
TGTGCCAGCAGCCACCGAAGGGGGGAGTCTTATAGCAATCAGCCCCAGCATTTT
CASSHRRGESYSNQPQHF
>TRBV19|NA|NA|TRBJ2-2
TGTGCCAGTACCGAGGGGCCGGACACCGGGGAGCTGTTTTTT
CASTEGPDTGELFF
>TRBV19|many|TRBD2|TRBJ2-2
TGTGCCAGTACAATGGGACTAGCCGGCACCGGGGAGCTGTTTTTT
CASTMGLAGTGELFF
>TRBV5-1|few|TRBD1|TRBJ2-1
TGCGCCAGCAGCCCCCGACAGGGGGCCACCTACAATGAGCAGTTCTTC
CASSPRQGATYNEQFF
>TRBV20-1|many|TRBD2|TRBJ2-3
TGCAGTGCTAGAGATTTGGGACTAGCGGGGGGGGTCACAGATACGCAGTATTTT
CSARDLGLAGGVTDTQYF
>TRBV6-5|many|TRBD1|TRBJ1-2
TGTGCCAGCAGCAGCCCGGGACAGGGGGCGTGGGGCTACACCTTC
CASSSPGQGAWGYTF
>TRBV14|few|NA|TRBJ1-2
TGTGCCAGCAGCCAAGATATGCGAGGGGGGCCTTCGGGAGGCTACACCTTC
CASSQDMRGGPSGGYTF
>TRBV6-5|few|TRBD2|TRBJ2-4
TGTGCCAGCAGTCCTAGCGGGGGGGCCAAAAACATTCAGTACTTC
CASSPSGGAKNIQYF
>TRBV4-2|few|NA|TRBJ2-1
TGTGCCAGCAGCCAGGAGGCACGGGCCGGGAATGAGCAGTTCTTC
CASSQEARAGNEQFF
>TRBV25-1|NA|NA|TRBJ1-4
TGTGCCAGCAGGGGGAAGGGGTCGGTTGAAAAACTGTTTTTT
CASRGKGSVEKLFF
>TRBV10-3|NA|TRBD2|TRBJ2-1
TGTGCCATCTCTGAAGGGAGCGGGGGGGCCGGTGAGCAGTTCTTC
CAISEGSGGAGEQFF